The next 17 T cell receptor beta chains were all read from a single sample in a study of blood T cell repertoires in COVID-19. The assay was immunoSEQ multiplex PCR, and TCRdb's table has in-frame clones only and misses some. The repertoire consists of roughly 200,000 clones, with approximately 83% occurring once and the leading ten covering around 6.7%. The sample comprised peripheral blood. The receptor source for this set is a woman in her 40s with COVID-19, enrolled during active disease.

This clone was seen more than once but under ten times. V is TRBV19 and J is TRBJ1-5; a weak D match, TRBD1 (5 bases). The V gene's germline CDR1 is LNHDA and CDR2 SQIVND (reference sequence). This CDR3 region has 13 residues. The V end lost 6 bases, the J end lost 9 bases, and 15 bases lay between the germline ends. CDR3 in DNA: TGTGCCAGTAGAAATACAGGTACAGGGCCCCAGCATTTT. This translates into CASRNTGTGPQHF.

The J gene is TRBJ1-2, the V gene TRBV5-1; 12 positions agree with TRBD1. CDR3 length: 16 residues. The germline V gene encodes CDR1 SGHRS and CDR2 YFSETQ. With 3 bases clipped from V and 4 bases from J, the junction kept 7 bases outside the gene matches. The CDR3 nucleotides are TGCGCCAGCAGCTCGGGACAGGGGGCATCAGGCTATGGCTACACCTTC. Translation: CASSSGQGASGYGYTF.

In this sample, this clone turned up a few times. This rearrangement joins TRBV6-5 to TRBJ1-5, with D possibly being TRBD1 (5 bases). Between the trimmed V and J ends, which lost 2 bases and 2 bases, there was a span of 10 bases. There are 15 residues in the CDR3. Looked up from germline, CDR1 is MNHEY and CDR2 is SVGAGI. The CDR3 loop is CASSYGGNGNQPQHF. In DNA, the CDR3 is TGTGCCAGCAGTTACGGGGGGAATGGCAATCAGCCCCAGCATTTT.

This clone was counted once. The CDR3 nucleotides read TGTGCCAGCAGTTACTATTCCGGGGTTGAGGCTGAAGCTTTCTTT. The encoded protein is CASSYYSGVEAEAFF. The genes are TRBV6-5 and TRBJ1-1; no clear D gene. The CDR3 has 15 residues. The germline V gene encodes CDR1 MNHEY and CDR2 SVGAGI. V was trimmed by 1 base and J by 6 bases, leaving 15 bases between them.

The chain has TRBV4-2 and TRBJ2-3, with D possibly being TRBD2 (6 bases). The germline V gene encodes CDR1 LGHNA and CDR2 YNFKEQ. The CDR3 length is 15 residues. V lost 1 base and J 2 bases, leaving 10 bases between the germline ends. Here the CDR3 DNA reads TGTGCCAGCAGCCAAGGGACGGGGGACACAGATACGCAGTATTTT. It encodes CASSQGTGDTDTQYF.

This clone was counted once. The V call is TRBV7-2, the J call TRBJ2-7; weak D call: TRBD2 (6 bases). Germline V gene sequence: CDR1 SGHTA, CDR2 FQGNSA. The V end was cut by 5 bases, the J end by 3 bases, with 17 bases between. The CDR3 loop spans 15 amino acids. CDR3 sequence reads: CASSPLALLVYEQYF. DNA of the CDR3: TGTGCCAGCAGCCCCCTAGCGTTGCTTGTCTACGAGCAGTACTTC. The variable domain in full, completed from reference TRBV7-2 and TRBJ2-7, reads GAGVSQSPSNKVTEKGKDVELRCDPISGHTALYWYRQSLGQGLEFLIYFQGNSAPDKSGLPSDRFSAERTGGSVSTLTIQRTQQEDSAVYLCASSPLALLVYEQYFGPGTRLTVT.

The chain joins TRBV29-1 to TRBJ1-2; D uncertain. Germline V CDR1 and CDR2: SQVTM, ANQGSEA. V lost 0 bases and J 0 bases, leaving 26 bases between the germline ends. This CDR3 region has 20 residues. CDR3 in amino acids: CSVEDLDYRVSLLSNYGYTF. The CDR3 DNA is TGCAGCGTTGAAGATCTTGATTACAGAGTCTCACTCTTATCTAACTATGGCTACACCTTC.

J is TRBJ1-4 and V is TRBV3-1 (or the pseudogene TRBV3-2), with TRBD1 as a possible D gene (5 bases). The V and J ends lost 7 bases and 13 bases respectively, with 13 bases between them. This CDR3 contains 11 residues. Germline assignment: CDR1 LGHDT and CDR2 YNNKEL (reference sequence). Here the CDR3 DNA reads TGTGCCAGCAAGGGGCAGGGCGGACTGTTTTTT. This gives the protein CASKGQGGLFF.

In this sample, this clone turned up once. V gene TRBV28 combines with J gene TRBJ2-4, with 7 positions matching TRBD1. The CDR3 totals 14 residues. Losses at the gene ends were 8 bases for V and 4 bases for J; bases not matched to a gene: 8. Per germline, CDR1 MDHEN and CDR2 SYDVKM. The CDR3 DNA reads TGTGCCAGCGGTTACAGGGGCCCGAAAAACATTCAGTACTTC. Translation: CASGYRGPKNIQYF.

The chain recombines TRBV5-4 with TRBJ2-3; D unclear. Germline CDR1 reads SGHNT; CDR2 reads YYREEE (reference sequence). This CDR3 has 14 amino acids. V dropped 2 bases and J dropped 2 bases, with 9 bases sitting between them. CDR3 sequence (DNA): TGTGCCAGCAGCTTTGGCGGCGCCACAGATACGCAGTATTTT. It yields the protein CASSFGGATDTQYF.

V gene TRBV4-1 combines with J gene TRBJ2-2; TRBD1 matches at 8 bases. The CDR3 length is 14 residues. The V and J ends lost 3 bases and 6 bases, in that order; junction bases with no gene match: 3. Germline V gene data show CDR1 as MGHRA and CDR2 as YSYEKL. The CDR3 sequence is CASSQGQVPGELFF. Here the CDR3 DNA reads TGCGCCAGCAGCCAGGGACAGGTCCCCGGGGAGCTGTTTTTT.

The V gene is TRBV28, the J gene TRBJ2-2, with D maybe TRBD1 (5 bases). Trimming removed 7 bases at V and 1 base at J, with 16 bases between. Looked up from germline, CDR1 is MDHEN and CDR2 is SYDVKM. The CDR3 is made up of 16 amino acids. The CDR3 sequence: CASNRNSSLNTGELFF. The CDR3 nucleotides are TGTGCCAGCAACAGGAATTCCTCACTGAACACCGGGGAGCTGTTTTTT. The complete variable domain, with remaining parts taken from reference TRBV28 and TRBJ2-2, reads DVKVTQSSRYLVKRTGEKVFLECVQDMDHENMFWYRQDPGLGLRLIYFSYDVKMKEKGDIPEGYSVSREKKERFSLILESASTNQTSMYLCASNRNSSLNTGELFFGEGSRLTVL.

This chain connects TRBV6-5 to TRBJ1-5, with 9 positions matching TRBD1. The CDR3 is 15 amino acids. Germline V gene sequence: CDR1 MNHEY, CDR2 SVGAGI. Trimming took 6 bases from V and 1 from J; bases not matched to a gene: 4. The DNA of the CDR3 is TGTGCCAGCAGACAGGGGGCAGCCAGCAATCAGCCCCAGCATTTT. This translates into CASRQGAASNQPQHF.

This chain connects TRBV10-2 to TRBJ1-1, with 9 bases lining up with TRBD1. Per germline, CDR1 WSHSY and CDR2 SAAADI. This CDR3 contains 14 residues. Trimming cost V 4 bases and J 1 base; bases outside gene matches: 1. CDR3 region: CASSVGQGNTEAFF. The CDR3 region has the DNA TGCGCCAGCAGTGTGGGACAGGGGAACACTGAAGCTTTCTTT.

The V and J genes are TRBV5-5 and TRBJ2-1; TRBD1 matches 7 bases. J was trimmed by 4 bases and V by 0 bases; bases with no gene match: 4. CDR1 and CDR2 (germline): SGHKS, YYEKEE (reference sequence). This CDR3 is built from 15 residues. The CDR3 protein is CASSLEGTDYNEQFF. In DNA form, the CDR3 reads TGTGCCAGCAGCTTGGAAGGGACAGATTACAATGAGCAGTTCTTC. The variable domain in full, with the rest retrieved from reference TRBV5-5 and TRBJ2-1, is DAGVTQSPTHLIKTRGQQVTLRCSPISGHKSVSWYQQVLGQGPQFIFQYYEKEERGRGNFPDRFSARQFPNYSSELNVNALLLGDSALYLCASSLEGTDYNEQFFGPGTRLTVL.

This clone has only one observation. This rearrangement joins TRBV4-1 to TRBJ2-2, with D unclear. The V gene lost 7 bases and the J gene lost 4 bases, with 7 bases spanning the gap. The CDR3 runs 12 residues. Per the germline V gene, CDR1 is MGHRA and CDR2 is YSYEKL. DNA of the CDR3: TGCGCCAGCACTCACGGCACCGGGGAGCTGTTTTTT. This translates into CASTHGTGELFF.

This clone was seen a few times. V and J are TRBV3-1 (or the pseudogene TRBV3-2) and TRBJ1-1; tentatively, D is TRBD1 (6 bases). The germline V and J ends were trimmed by 1 base and 5 bases, with 14 bases remaining between them. The length of the CDR3 is 15 residues. Germline CDR1 reads LGHDT; CDR2 reads YNNKEL (reference sequence). CDR3 DNA: TGTGCCAGCAGCCAAGGGGCAGGGGAATGGACTGAAGCTTTCTTT. Protein sequence: CASSQGAGEWTEAFF.